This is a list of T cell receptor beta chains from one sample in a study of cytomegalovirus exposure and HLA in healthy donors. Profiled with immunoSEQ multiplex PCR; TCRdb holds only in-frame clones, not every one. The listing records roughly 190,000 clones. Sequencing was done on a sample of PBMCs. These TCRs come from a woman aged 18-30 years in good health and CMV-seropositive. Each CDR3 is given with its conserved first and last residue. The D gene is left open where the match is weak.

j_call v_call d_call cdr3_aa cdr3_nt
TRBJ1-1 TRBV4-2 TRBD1 CASSQEGQGRTEAFF TGTGCCAGCAGCCAGGAAGGACAGGGGAGGACTGAAGCTTTCTTT
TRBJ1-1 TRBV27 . CASSPRGGTALNTEAFF TGTGCCAGTTCACCCCGCGGGGGTACAGCTTTGAACACTGAAGCTTTCTTT
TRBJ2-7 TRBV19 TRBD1 CASSRGQSGGEQYF TGTGCCAGTAGTAGGGGACAGTCAGGCGGTGAGCAGTACTTC
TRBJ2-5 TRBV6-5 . CASSSGNGETQYF TGTGCCAGCAGTTCAGGGAACGGGGAGACCCAGTACTTC
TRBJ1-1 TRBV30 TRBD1 CAWSPTGFWTEAFF TGTGCCTGGAGTCCGACAGGGTTTTGGACTGAAGCTTTCTTT
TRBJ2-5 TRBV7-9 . CASSQRTDQETQYF TGTGCCAGCAGCCAGAGGACTGACCAAGAGACCCAGTACTTC
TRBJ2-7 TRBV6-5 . CASSYSQTGRYEQYF TGTGCCAGCAGTTACTCCCAGACAGGGAGGTACGAGCAGTACTTC
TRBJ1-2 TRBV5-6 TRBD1 CASSPAGTGFGYTF TGTGCCAGCAGCCCGGCCGGGACAGGGTTTGGCTACACCTTC
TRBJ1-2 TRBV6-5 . CASRKWGERYGYTF TGTGCCAGCAGGAAATGGGGGGAGCGGTATGGCTACACCTTC
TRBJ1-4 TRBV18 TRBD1 CASSPGTGSEKLFF TGTGCCAGCTCTCCCGGGACAGGGAGCGAAAAACTGTTTTTT
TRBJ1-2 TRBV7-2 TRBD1 CASSLQGAPGGYTF TGTGCCAGCAGCTTGCAGGGGGCGCCGGGAGGCTACACCTTC
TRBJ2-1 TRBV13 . CASSYEVRSGSYNEQFF TGTGCCAGCAGCTACGAAGTTAGATCGGGTTCATACAATGAGCAGTTCTTC
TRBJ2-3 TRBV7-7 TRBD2 CASSLTSGNTDTQYF TGTGCCAGCAGCTTAACTAGCGGTAACACAGATACGCAGTATTTT
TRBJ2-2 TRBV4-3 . CASSQDGGTANTGELFF TGCGCCAGCAGCCAAGACGGAGGGACAGCGAACACCGGGGAGCTGTTTTTT
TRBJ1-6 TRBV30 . CAWSTTDRINSPLHF TGTGCCTGGAGTACGACAGACAGGATCAATTCACCCCTCCACTTT
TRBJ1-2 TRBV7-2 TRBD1 CASSSDRDYGYTF TGTGCCAGCAGCTCCGACAGGGACTATGGCTACACCTTC
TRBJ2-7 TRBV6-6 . CASRQGGSEQYF TGTGCCAGCAGACAGGGGGGGTCCGAGCAGTACTTC
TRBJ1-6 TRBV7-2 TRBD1 CASSPGTGRNSPLHF TGTGCCAGCAGCCCTGGGACAGGACGAAATTCACCCCTCCACTTT
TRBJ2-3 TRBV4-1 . CASSQALTGKDTQYF TGCGCCAGCAGCCAAGCTCTGACGGGGAAAGATACGCAGTATTTT
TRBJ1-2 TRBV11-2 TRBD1 CASSQDRAAGGYTF TGTGCCAGCAGTCAGGACAGGGCTGCGGGCGGCTACACCTTC
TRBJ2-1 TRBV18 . CASSPIGQSYNEQFF TGTGCCAGCTCACCGATCGGACAGTCATACAATGAGCAGTTCTTC
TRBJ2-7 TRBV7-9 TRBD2 CASCKTSEITQYF TGTGCCAGCTGTAAGACTAGCGAGATAACGCAGTACTTC
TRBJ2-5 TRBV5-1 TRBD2 CASSRGMTSVEETQYF TGCGCCAGCAGCAGGGGGATGACTAGCGTAGAAGAGACCCAGTACTTC
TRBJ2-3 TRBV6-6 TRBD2 CASSYSLAGGEDTQYF TGTGCCAGCAGTTACTCCTTAGCGGGAGGGGAAGATACGCAGTATTTT
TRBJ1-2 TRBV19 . CASSTRTGSGYTF TGTGCCAGTAGTACCCGGACGGGGAGTGGCTACACCTTC
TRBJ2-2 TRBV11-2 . CASSQAGVDGELFF TGTGCCAGCAGCCAGGCCGGGGTCGACGGGGAGCTGTTTTTT
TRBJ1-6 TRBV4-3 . CASSRRLESSYNSPLHF TGCGCCAGCAGCCGAAGACTCGAGAGCTCCTATAATTCACCCCTCCACTTT
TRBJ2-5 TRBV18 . CASSPASFGETQYF TGTGCCAGCTCACCTGCCTCGTTCGGGGAGACCCAGTACTTC
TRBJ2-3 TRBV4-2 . CASSQGVLASTDTQYF TGTGCCAGCAGCCAAGGAGTACTCGCAAGCACAGATACGCAGTATTTT
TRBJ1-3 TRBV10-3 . CAISERWASSGNTIYF TGTGCCATCAGTGAGAGGTGGGCCAGCTCTGGAAACACCATATATTTT
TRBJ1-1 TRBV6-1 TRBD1 CASSEGRLRNRGQVTEAFF TGTGCCAGCAGTGAAGGCCGACTCCGGAACAGGGGGCAGGTCACTGAAGCTTTCTTT
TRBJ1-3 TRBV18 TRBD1 CASSQQGASGNTIYF TGTGCCAGCTCACAACAGGGGGCATCTGGAAACACCATATATTTT
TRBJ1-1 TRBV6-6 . CASIRQGSLEAFF TGTGCCAGCATACGGCAGGGGTCTCTTGAAGCTTTCTTT
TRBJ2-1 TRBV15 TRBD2 CATSSPLAGVDNEQFF TGTGCCACCAGCAGTCCACTAGCGGGAGTGGACAATGAGCAGTTCTTC
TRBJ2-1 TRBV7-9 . CASSSLRGVSYNEQFF TGTGCCAGCAGCTCTTTACGCGGGGTCTCCTACAATGAGCAGTTCTTC
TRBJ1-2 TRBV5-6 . CASTSRVVDGYTF TGTGCCAGCACTAGTCGGGTAGTAGATGGCTACACCTTC
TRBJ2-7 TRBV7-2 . CASSFGENTVSLEQYF TGTGCCAGCAGCTTCGGCGAGAACACAGTCAGTCTAGAGCAGTACTTC
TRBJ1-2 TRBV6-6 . CASSWEGVNYGYTF TGTGCCAGCAGTTGGGAAGGGGTGAACTATGGCTACACCTTC
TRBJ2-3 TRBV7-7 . CASSPGLSTDTQYF TGTGCCAGCAGCCCCGGACTAAGCACAGATACGCAGTATTTT
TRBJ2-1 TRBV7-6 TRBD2 CASSLGFRGRALNEQFF TGTGCCAGCAGCTTAGGTTTTCGCGGGAGGGCGCTCAATGAGCAGTTCTTC
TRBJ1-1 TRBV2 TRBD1 CASSGTGDLSFF TGTGCCAGCAGTGGGACAGGGGATTTGTCCTTCTTT